The source of this TCR beta chain is a study of shared clonotypes between healthy human individuals. The protocol was immunoSEQ multiplex PCR, while the TCRdb copy is restricted to in-frame clones and leaves out a portion. The top ten clones hold about 0.13% of a sample with about 2,500,000 clones, 90% to 95% of them seen once. On this clone: Other DNA sequences from this sample encode an identical CDR3 as well.

Germline values: CDR1 SQVTM, CDR2 ANQGSEA. The CDR3 length is 12 residues. V was trimmed by 4 bases and J by 0 bases, leaving 7 bases between them. The specimen was naive CD4+ T cells sorted from blood. Subset noted: CD45RA+ positively selected. The J gene is TRBJ2-7, the V gene TRBV29-1, with a possible D match to TRBD1 (5 bases). The TCR originated in a man between 18 and 29 years old in good health. The chain's CDR3 is CSVGQGSYEQYF. The CDR3 DNA is TGCAGCGTTGGGCAGGGCTCCTACGAGCAGTACTTC.